Below are 3 T cell receptor beta chains sequenced from a single sample in a study of T cell changes during pregnancy in multiple sclerosis. The assay was immunoSEQ multiplex PCR, and TCRdb's table has in-frame clones only and misses some. The repertoire holds around 40,000 clones, with about 90% as singletons. Source: CD4+ T cells from peripheral blood mononuclear cells, taken before pregnancy. The receptors shown here come from a female donor with multiple sclerosis, enrolled in a pregnancy study.

The chain combines TRBV20-1 with TRBJ1-1; the D gene is possibly TRBD1 (5 bases). The CDR3 is 10 residues long. Looked up from germline, CDR1 is DFQATT and CDR2 is SNEGSKA (reference sequence). V lost 3 bases and J 7 bases, leaving 6 bases between the germline ends. The chain's CDR3 is CSASRDEAFF. The CDR3 DNA reads as TGCAGTGCTAGCAGGGATGAAGCTTTCTTT.

The J gene is TRBJ1-2, the V gene TRBV5-6; D gene uncertain. The CDR3 contains 14 residues. Germline V lookup: CDR1 SGHDT, CDR2 YYEEEE. The V end lost 1 base, the J end lost 7 bases, and 14 bases lay between the germline ends. CDR3 coding DNA: TGTGCCAGCAGCTTGTTGTTGAAGTCTACTGGCTACACCTTC. It specifies CASSLLLKSTGYTF.

This rearrangement joins TRBV2 to TRBJ1-6; TRBD1 matches at 7 bases. Unmatched junction bases numbered 2, after V lost 3 bases and J lost 3 bases. The CDR3 runs 15 residues. CDR1 is SNHLY and CDR2 is FYNNEI in the germline V gene. DNA for the CDR3: TGTGCCAGCAGTGACCAGGGGGTCTATAATTCACCCCTCCACTTT. Protein product: CASSDQGVYNSPLHF. Using reference TRBV2 and TRBJ1-6 for the parts outside the CDR3, the full variable domain is EPEVTQTPSHQVTQMGQEVILRCVPISNHLYFYWYRQILGQKVEFLVSFYNNEISEKSEIFDDQFSVERPDGSNFTLKIRSTKLEDSAMYFCASSDQGVYNSPLHFGNGTRLTVT.